Listed below are T cell receptor beta chains from one sample, sequenced in a study of tumor-infiltrating lymphocytes in oesophageal squamous cell carcinoma. TCRdb independently ran MiXCR on the PCR reads; one entry per CDR3 protein. The sample lists 15,000 to 20,000 distinct CDR3 sequences; less than 45% were seen once. Sequenced sample: esophageal tumor tissue. All receptors derive from a male donor with esophageal squamous cell carcinoma. CDR3s include the opening cysteine and the closing phenylalanine or tryptophan.

v_call | cdr3_length | cdr3_aa
TRBV5-6 | 14 | CASSLGLLGTEAFF
TRBV12-3/TRBV12-4 | 13 | CASSSYMNTEAFF
TRBV7-6 | 17 | CASSLTGLAGGIYEQYF
TRBV7-6 | 15 | CASSSRDHLANEQYF
TRBV7-2 | 16 | CASSLVSVGTNEKLFF
TRBV12-3/TRBV12-4 | 15 | CASTRWREGVNEQFF
TRBV6-1 | 12 | CASSEIGREQYF
TRBV19 | 14 | CASSRGITNYGYTF
TRBV7-3 | 19 | CASSLGLAAGVGIYNEQFF
TRBV27 | 14 | CASRLRSENTEAFF
TRBV6-1 | 16 | CASSEAFGTTQETQYF
TRBV7-4 | 14 | CASRLAGLNTEAFF
TRBV20-1 | 18 | CSAPTRLAGGSSYNEQFF
TRBV19 | 15 | CASSRGTSGAYEQYF
TRBV7-9 | 13 | CASSLDRDRGEYF
TRBV12-3/TRBV12-4 | 14 | CASSLGGTDNEQYF
TRBV6-1 | 15 | CASSQHNGIYNEQFF
TRBV7-4 | 13 | CASAPSGTDTQYF
TRBV7-9 | 13 | CASSKYSGNTIYF
TRBV11-2 | 15 | CASSRAPLGNQPQHF